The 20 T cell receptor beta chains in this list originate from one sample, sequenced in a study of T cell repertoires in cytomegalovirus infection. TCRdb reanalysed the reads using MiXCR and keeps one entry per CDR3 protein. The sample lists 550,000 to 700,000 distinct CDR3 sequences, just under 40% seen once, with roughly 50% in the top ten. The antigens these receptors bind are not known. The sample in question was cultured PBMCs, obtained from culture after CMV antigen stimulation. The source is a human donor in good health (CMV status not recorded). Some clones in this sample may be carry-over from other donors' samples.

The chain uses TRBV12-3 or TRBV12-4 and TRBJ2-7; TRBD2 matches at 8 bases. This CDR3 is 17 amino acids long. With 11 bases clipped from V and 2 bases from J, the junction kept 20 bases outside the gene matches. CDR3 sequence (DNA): TGTGCCCGCTACCACTATAGCGGGGAAGACCCCCCCTACGAGCAGTACTTC. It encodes CARYHYSGEDPPYEQYF.

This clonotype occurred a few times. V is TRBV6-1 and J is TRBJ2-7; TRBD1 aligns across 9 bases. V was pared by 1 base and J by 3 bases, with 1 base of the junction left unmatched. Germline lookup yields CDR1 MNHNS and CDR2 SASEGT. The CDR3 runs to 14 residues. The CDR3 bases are TGTGCCAGCAGTGAAGGGGGACAGGGCTACGAGCAGTACTTC. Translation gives CASSEGGQGYEQYF.

Written as DNA, the CDR3 is TGCAGTGCTACTAACCCCGGAGGCGGGGCTAGCACAGATACGCAGTATTTT. Translation gives CSATNPGGGASTDTQYF. J is TRBJ2-3 and V is TRBV20-1, with a possible D match to TRBD2 (6 bases). Germline V gives CDR1 DFQATT, CDR2 SNEGSKA (reference sequence). CDR3 length equals 17 residues. Trimming cost V 4 bases and J 0 bases, with 20 bases left between them.

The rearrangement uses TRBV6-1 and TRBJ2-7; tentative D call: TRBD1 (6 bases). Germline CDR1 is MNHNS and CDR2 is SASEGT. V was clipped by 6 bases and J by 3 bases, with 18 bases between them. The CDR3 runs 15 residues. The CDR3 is CASRTGTSTRYEQYF. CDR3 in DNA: TGTGCCAGCAGAACAGGGACCTCTACCCGCTACGAGCAGTACTTC.

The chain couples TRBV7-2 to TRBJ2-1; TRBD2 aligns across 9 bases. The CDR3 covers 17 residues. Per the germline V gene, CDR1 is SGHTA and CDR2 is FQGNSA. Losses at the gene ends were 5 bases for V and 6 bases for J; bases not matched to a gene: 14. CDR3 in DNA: TGTGCCAGCAGCCCCTACCTCCGAGGCGGGAGGGCCAATGAGCAGTTCTTC. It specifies CASSPYLRGGRANEQFF.

CDR3 amino acids: CASSANGGSEQYF. The CDR3 DNA sequence: TGTGCCAGCAGTGCCAACGGAGGGAGCGAGCAGTACTTC. V usage is TRBV2 and J usage is TRBJ2-7; D might be TRBD2 (6 bases). Germline V gives CDR1 SNHLY, CDR2 FYNNEI. V was trimmed by 4 bases and J by 6 bases, leaving 13 bases between them. The CDR3 spans 13 residues.

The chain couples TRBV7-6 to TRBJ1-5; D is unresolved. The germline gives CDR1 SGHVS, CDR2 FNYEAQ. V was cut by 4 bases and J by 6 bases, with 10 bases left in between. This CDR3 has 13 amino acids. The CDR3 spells CASSSASGQPQHF. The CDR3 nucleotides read TGTGCCAGCAGCTCGGCCAGCGGTCAGCCCCAGCATTTT.

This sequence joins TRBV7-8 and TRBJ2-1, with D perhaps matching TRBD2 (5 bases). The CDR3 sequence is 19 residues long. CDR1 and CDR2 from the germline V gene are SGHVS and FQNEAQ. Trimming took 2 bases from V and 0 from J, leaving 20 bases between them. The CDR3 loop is CASSLFSVASPSSYNEQFF. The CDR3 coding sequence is TGTGCCAGCAGCTTATTTTCGGTCGCTAGCCCGAGCTCCTACAATGAGCAGTTCTTC.

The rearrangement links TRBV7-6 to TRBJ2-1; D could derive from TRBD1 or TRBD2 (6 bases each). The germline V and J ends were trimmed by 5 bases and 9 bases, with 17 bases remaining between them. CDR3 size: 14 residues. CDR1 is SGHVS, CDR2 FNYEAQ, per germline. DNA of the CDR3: TGTGCCAGCAGCAAGCCGGGGGCGCGGGGTGAGCAGTTCTTC. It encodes CASSKPGARGEQFF.

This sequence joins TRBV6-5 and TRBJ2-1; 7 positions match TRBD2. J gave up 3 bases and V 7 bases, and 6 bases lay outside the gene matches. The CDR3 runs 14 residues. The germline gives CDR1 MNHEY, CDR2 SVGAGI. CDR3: CASKGSGYYNEQFF. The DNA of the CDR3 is TGTGCCAGCAAGGGTAGCGGGTACTACAATGAGCAGTTCTTC.

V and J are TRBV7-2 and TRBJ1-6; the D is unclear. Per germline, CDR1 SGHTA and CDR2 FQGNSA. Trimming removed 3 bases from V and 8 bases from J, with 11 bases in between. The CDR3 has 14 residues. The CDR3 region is CASSFPRFDSPLHF. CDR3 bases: TGTGCCAGCAGCTTTCCGAGGTTCGATTCACCCCTCCACTTT. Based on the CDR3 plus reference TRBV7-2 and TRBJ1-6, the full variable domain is GAGVSQSPSNKVTEKGKDVELRCDPISGHTALYWYRQSLGQGLEFLIYFQGNSAPDKSGLPSDRFSAERTGGSVSTLTIQRTQQEDSAVYLCASSFPRFDSPLHFGNGTRLTVT.

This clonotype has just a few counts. DNA of the CDR3: TGTGCCAGTAGTATAGTGGGGTCCAGCAATGAGCAGTTCTTC. It is translated as CASSIVGSSNEQFF. The V and J genes are TRBV19 and TRBJ2-1, with D hard to call. Trimming removed 1 base from V and 6 bases from J, with 10 bases in between. Germline V gene sequence: CDR1 LNHDA, CDR2 SQIVND (reference sequence). This CDR3 has 14 residues.

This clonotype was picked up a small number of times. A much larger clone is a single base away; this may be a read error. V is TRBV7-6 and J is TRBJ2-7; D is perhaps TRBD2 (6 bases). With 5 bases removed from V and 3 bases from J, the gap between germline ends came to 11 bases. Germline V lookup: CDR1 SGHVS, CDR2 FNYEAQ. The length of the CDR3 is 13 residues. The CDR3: CASSHGGVYEQYF. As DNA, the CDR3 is TGTGCCAGCAGCCACGGCGGGGTCTACGAGCAGTACTTC.

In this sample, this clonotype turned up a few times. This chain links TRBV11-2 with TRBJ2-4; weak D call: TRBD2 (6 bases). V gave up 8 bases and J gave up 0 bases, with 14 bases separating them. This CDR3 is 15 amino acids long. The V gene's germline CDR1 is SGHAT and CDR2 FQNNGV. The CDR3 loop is CASRIAGLAKNIQYF. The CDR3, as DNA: TGTGCCAGCCGCATCGCGGGACTAGCCAAAAACATTCAGTACTTC.

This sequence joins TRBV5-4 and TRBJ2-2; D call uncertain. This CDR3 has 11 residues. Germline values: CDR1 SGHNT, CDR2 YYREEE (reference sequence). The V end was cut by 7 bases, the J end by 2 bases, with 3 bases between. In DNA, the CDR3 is TGTGCCAGCCAAAACACCGGGGAGCTGTTTTTT. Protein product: CASQNTGELFF. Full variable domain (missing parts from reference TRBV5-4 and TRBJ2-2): ETGVTQSPTHLIKTRGQQVTLRCSSQSGHNTVSWYQQALGQGPQFIFQYYREEENGRGNFPPRFSGLQFPNYSSELNVNALELDDSALYLCASQNTGELFFGEGSRLTVL.

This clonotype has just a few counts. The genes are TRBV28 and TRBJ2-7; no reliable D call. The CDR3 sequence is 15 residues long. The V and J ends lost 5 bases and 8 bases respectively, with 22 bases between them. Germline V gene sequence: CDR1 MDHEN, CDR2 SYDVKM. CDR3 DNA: TGTGCCAGCAGTCTGAGGACGGTCTCAATGGGGAAGCAGTACTTC. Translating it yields CASSLRTVSMGKQYF.

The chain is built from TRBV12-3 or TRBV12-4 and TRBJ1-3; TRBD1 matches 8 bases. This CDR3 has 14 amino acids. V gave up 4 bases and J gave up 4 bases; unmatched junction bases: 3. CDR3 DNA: TGTGCCAGCAGTTGGGACAGGCGAGGAAACACCATATATTTT. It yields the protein CASSWDRRGNTIYF.

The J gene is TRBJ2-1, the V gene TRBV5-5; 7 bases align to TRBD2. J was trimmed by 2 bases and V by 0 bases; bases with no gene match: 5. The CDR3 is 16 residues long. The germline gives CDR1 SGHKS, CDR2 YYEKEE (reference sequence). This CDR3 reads CASSLEGGRTYNEQFF. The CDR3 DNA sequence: TGTGCCAGCAGCTTGGAGGGCGGGAGAACCTACAATGAGCAGTTCTTC.

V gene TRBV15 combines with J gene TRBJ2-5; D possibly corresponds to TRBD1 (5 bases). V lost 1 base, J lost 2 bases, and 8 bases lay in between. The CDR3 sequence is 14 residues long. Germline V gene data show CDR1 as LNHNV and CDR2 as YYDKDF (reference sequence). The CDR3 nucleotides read TGTGCCACCAGCAGAGTAGGGGAACAAGAGACCCAGTACTTC. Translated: CATSRVGEQETQYF.

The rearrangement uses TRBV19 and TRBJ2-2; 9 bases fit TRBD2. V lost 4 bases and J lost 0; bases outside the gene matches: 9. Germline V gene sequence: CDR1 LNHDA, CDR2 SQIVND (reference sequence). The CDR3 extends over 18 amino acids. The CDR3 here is CASSTGTSLFANTGELFF. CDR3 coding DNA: TGTGCCAGTAGTACAGGGACTAGCCTTTTCGCGAACACCGGGGAGCTGTTTTTT.